This is a list of T cell receptor beta chains from one sample in a study of beta chain features in type 1 diabetes. Data came from immunoSEQ multiplex PCR; TCRdb stores just in-frame clones and leaves some out. The sample shows a few hundred thousand clones, about a tenth of them seen only once. The sequencing sample was made of central memory CD4+ T cells from blood. Receptor source: a man aged 18 to 29 in good health. The CDR3 runs from the conserved cysteine through the conserved F or W. The D gene is left open where the match is weak. The size of a clone is reported for some rows only, either as once, few or many, or as a class for expanded clones.

clone_size,j_call,d_call,v_call,cdr3_aa,cdr3_nt
few,TRBJ1-5,.,TRBV30,CAWSDGAETQPQHF,TGTGCCTGGAGTGATGGCGCAGAAACTCAGCCCCAGCATTTT
few,TRBJ1-4,.,TRBV28,CASTFGVLREKLFF,TGTGCCAGCACGTTCGGAGTCTTACGAGAAAAACTGTTTTTT
few,TRBJ2-7,.,TRBV28,CASSAPRGPTYEQYF,TGTGCCAGCAGTGCCCCCAGGGGCCCCACCTACGAGCAGTACTTC
.,TRBJ2-5,.,TRBV5-1,CASSLERQETQYF,TGCGCCAGCAGCTTGGAAAGGCAAGAGACCCAGTACTTC
.,TRBJ2-7,TRBD2,TRBV7-2,CASSLDGLAGTEQYF,TGTGCCAGCAGCTTAGATGGACTAGCGGGAACAGAGCAGTACTTC
.,TRBJ2-7,.,TRBV29-1,CSVQTGRNYEQYF,TGCAGCGTCCAAACCGGGAGAAACTACGAGCAGTACTTC
.,TRBJ2-7,TRBD1,TRBV2,CASSEALWGQGAREQYF,TGTGCCAGCAGTGAAGCGCTTTGGGGTCAGGGGGCTCGAGAGCAGTACTTC
few,TRBJ2-5,TRBD1,TRBV7-2,CASSNVRDRAETQYF,TGTGCCAGCAGCAACGTCCGGGACAGGGCAGAGACCCAGTACTTC
few,TRBJ1-1,.,TRBV6-5,CASSSRLTAFF,TGTGCCAGCAGTAGCAGGCTTACGGCTTTCTTT
.,TRBJ2-1,.,TRBV29-1,CSVDKQRSSYNEQFF,TGCAGCGTTGATAAGCAACGTAGCTCCTACAATGAGCAGTTCTTC
.,TRBJ1-2,.,TRBV7-2,CASSIDGGYGYTF,TGTGCCAGCAGCATTGACGGTGGTTATGGCTACACCTTC
few,TRBJ2-4,.,TRBV19,CASKRRTDKNIQYF,TGTGCCAGTAAGCGCAGGACAGACAAAAACATTCAGTACTTC
.,TRBJ2-7,.,TRBV30,CAWRGDNSLLVYEQYF,TGTGCCTGGAGGGGGGACAACTCCTTGCTTGTGTACGAGCAGTACTTC
few,TRBJ1-5,TRBD1,TRBV29-1,CSVAGQGDQPQHF,TGCAGCGTTGCGGGACAGGGTGATCAGCCCCAGCATTTT
many,TRBJ2-1,TRBD2,TRBV6-1,CASSDAASGVNEQFF,TGTGCCAGCAGTGATGCGGCTAGCGGGGTCAATGAGCAGTTCTTC
.,TRBJ2-3,TRBD2,TRBV19,CASSKSGRAVDTQYF,TGTGCCAGTAGTAAAAGCGGGAGGGCCGTGGATACGCAGTATTTT
.,TRBJ2-3,.,TRBV18,CASSPPGSDTQYF,TGTGCCAGCTCACCACCGGGGTCCGATACGCAGTATTTT
many,TRBJ1-1,.,TRBV29-1,CSVGEGRLNTEAFF,TGCAGCGTTGGGGAGGGCAGATTGAACACTGAAGCTTTCTTT
few,TRBJ2-1,.,TRBV19,CASSIRGSLIEQFF,TGTGCCAGTAGTATTCGGGGCTCTTTGATTGAGCAGTTCTTC
few,TRBJ1-2,TRBD1,TRBV15,CATSREGTEGPYGYTF,TGTGCCACCAGCAGAGAAGGGACAGAGGGGCCCTATGGCTACACCTTC
.,TRBJ1-4,.,TRBV9,CASSVGPAGSEKLFF,TGTGCCAGCAGCGTAGGCCCAGCGGGCAGTGAAAAACTGTTTTTT
.,TRBJ1-4,.,TRBV29-1,CSVGSTVNEKLFF,TGCAGCGTTGGGAGCACGGTTAATGAAAAACTGTTTTTT
.,TRBJ2-2,.,TRBV7-2,CASSLQHLNTGELFF,TGTGCCAGCAGCTTACAGCACTTGAACACCGGGGAGCTGTTTTTT
few,TRBJ2-7,.,TRBV30,CAWKRRRYEQYF,TGTGCCTGGAAGCGCCGGCGCTACGAGCAGTACTTC
few,TRBJ2-3,.,TRBV30,CAWSRRGSTTDTQYF,TGTGCCTGGAGCCGGAGGGGATCCACCACCGATACGCAGTATTTT
.,TRBJ1-2,TRBD1,TRBV4-3,CASSQDLNYRGDNYGYTF,TGCGCCAGCAGCCAAGACCTTAACTACAGGGGCGACAACTATGGCTACACCTTC
.,TRBJ2-5,TRBD1,TRBV7-3,CASSFDRGQTQYF,TGTGCCAGCAGCTTCGACAGGGGCCAGACCCAGTACTTC
few,TRBJ1-3,.,TRBV30,CAWRPFEGLRDTIYF,TGTGCCTGGAGGCCGTTTGAGGGCCTTCGGGACACCATATATTTT
many,TRBJ2-4,.,TRBV5-1,CASSSGSGSRNIQYF,TGCGCCAGCAGCTCGGGATCGGGGAGCAGAAACATTCAGTACTTC
.,TRBJ2-3,.,TRBV5-1,CASSLDRSTDTQYF,TGCGCCAGCAGCTTGGACAGAAGCACAGATACGCAGTATTTT
many,TRBJ1-5,.,TRBV29-1,CSVGGGNQPQHF,TGCAGCGTTGGAGGGGGCAATCAGCCCCAGCATTTT
.,TRBJ1-5,TRBD1,TRBV10-3,CAISAQPSGTGPNQPQHF,TGTGCCATCAGTGCACAACCTTCCGGGACAGGGCCAAATCAGCCCCAGCATTTT
.,TRBJ2-1,TRBD2,TRBV5-1,CASSLGLAGYNEQFF,TGCGCCAGCAGCTTGGGACTAGCGGGATACAATGAGCAGTTCTTC
few,TRBJ2-3,.,TRBV27,CASSWGRESTDTQYF,TGTGCCAGCAGTTGGGGGCGGGAAAGCACAGATACGCAGTATTTT
few,TRBJ2-7,TRBD2,TRBV7-2,CASSPGLANYEQYF,TGTGCCAGCAGCCCGGGACTAGCGAACTACGAGCAGTACTTC
many,TRBJ2-5,TRBD2,TRBV7-3,CASSPGLAGIQYF,TGTGCCAGCAGCCCCGGACTAGCGGGGATACAGTACTTC
few,TRBJ2-3,TRBD2,TRBV5-5,CASSSSGTGTDTQYF,TGTGCCAGCAGCTCCAGCGGGACCGGCACAGATACGCAGTATTTT